These 20 T cell receptor beta chains came from one sample sequenced in a study of T cell changes during pregnancy in multiple sclerosis. Some clones are missing from TCRdb's copy, which holds only in-frame ones; the method was immunoSEQ multiplex PCR. The table has roughly 39,000 clones, roughly 91% seen once. The sequencing used CD4+ T cells from peripheral blood mononuclear cells, collected after pregnancy. Receptors originate from a female donor in good health, enrolled as a control in a pregnancy study.

This chain links TRBV30 with TRBJ1-6, with 7 bases identical to TRBD1. The CDR3 consists of 15 residues. Germline V gene lookup returns CDR1 GTSNPN and CDR2 SVGIG (reference sequence). Trimming at V came to 3 bases and at J to 6 bases, leaving 8 bases not matched to a gene. The CDR3 sequence is CAWSINRGGNSPLHF. CDR3 DNA sequence: TGTGCCTGGAGCATAAACAGGGGTGGTAATTCACCCCTCCACTTT.

The rearrangement uses TRBV9 and TRBJ2-2, with a tentative D call TRBD1 (6 bases). Trimming took 4 bases from V and 1 from J, leaving 11 bases between them. Germline-derived CDR1 and CDR2 are SGDLS and YYNGEE. The length of the CDR3 is 15 residues. CDR3 protein: CASSSIQGNTGELFF. In DNA form, the CDR3 reads TGTGCCAGCAGCTCTATACAGGGGAACACCGGGGAGCTGTTTTTT.

The chain combines TRBV25-1 with TRBJ1-2; D not resolved. Trimming took 2 bases from V and 5 from J, leaving 3 bases between them. This CDR3 contains 11 residues. Germline CDR1 is MGHDK and CDR2 is SYGVNS. CDR3 loop: CASSEHYGYTF. Written as DNA, the CDR3 is TGTGCCAGCAGTGAACATTATGGCTACACCTTC.

The CDR3 bases are TGTGCCAGCGCTGTGGGAACCCGGGGGACTGAAGCTTTCTTT. Translating gives CASAVGTRGTEAFF. The rearrangement uses TRBV25-1 and TRBJ1-1; D may be TRBD1 (5 bases). The CDR3 is made up of 14 amino acids. Deletions cut 8 bases from V and 5 bases from J, with 18 bases between. Germline CDR1 and CDR2: MGHDK and SYGVNS.

The chain is built from TRBV30 and TRBJ1-2; 7 bases line up with TRBD1. Trimming removed 2 bases from V and 5 bases from J; junction bases left unmatched: 8. The CDR3 runs to 14 residues. Looked up from germline, CDR1 is GTSNPN and CDR2 is SVGIG (reference sequence). CDR3 sequence: CAWSRWDRYYGYTF. Written as DNA, the CDR3 is TGTGCCTGGAGTCGCTGGGACAGATATTATGGCTACACCTTC. Full variable domain (missing parts from reference TRBV30 and TRBJ1-2): SQTIHQWPATLVQPVGSPLSLECTVEGTSNPNLYWYRQAAGRGLQLLFYSVGIGQISSEVPQNLSASRPQDRQFILSSKKLLLSDSGFYLCAWSRWDRYYGYTFGSGTRLTVV.

This chain links TRBV30 with TRBJ2-1; tentative D call: TRBD2 (6 bases). Per the germline V gene, CDR1 is GTSNPN and CDR2 is SVGIG (reference sequence). The CDR3 runs to 20 residues. Trimming pared 7 bases from V and 0 bases from J, leaving 31 bases between. The CDR3 here is CASEPWGAGLRKSSYNEQFF. CDR3 coding DNA: TGTGCCTCCGAACCCTGGGGTGCGGGACTCAGGAAGAGCTCCTACAATGAGCAGTTCTTC.

V is TRBV5-8 and J is TRBJ1-1, with TRBD1 matching over 8 bases. The CDR3 extends over 16 amino acids. Germline trimming cut 4 bases from V and 1 base from J; bases unmatched to any gene: 9. CDR1 SGHTS and CDR2 YDEGEE come from the germline V gene. The CDR3: CASSIYRGGGNTEAFF. As DNA, the CDR3 is TGTGCCAGCAGCATCTACAGGGGGGGAGGGAACACTGAAGCTTTCTTT.

This clone was found once. V usage is TRBV5-1 and J usage is TRBJ2-3, with D unresolved. V lost 0 bases and J 9 bases, leaving 14 bases between the germline ends. This CDR3 is 14 amino acids long. Per germline, CDR1 SGHRS and CDR2 YFSETQ. The CDR3 DNA sequence: TGCGCCAGCAGCTTGGTGGGCGACCATGACACGCAGTATTTT. It encodes CASSLVGDHDTQYF.

The genes are TRBV5-6 and TRBJ2-7; possibly TRBD1 for D (6 bases). The germline V and J ends were trimmed by 5 bases and 1 base, with 16 bases remaining between them. CDR1 is SGHDT and CDR2 is YYEEEE in the germline V gene. The CDR3 runs 15 residues. The CDR3 region has the DNA TGTGCCAGCAGACCTAGAGACAGGAATTCCTACGAGCAGTACTTC. Translation: CASRPRDRNSYEQYF.

The rearrangement uses TRBV12-5 and TRBJ2-3; 9 bases agree with TRBD1. J lost 3 bases, V lost 6 bases, and 7 bases had no gene match. The CDR3 consists of 15 residues. CDR1 and CDR2 (germline): LGHNT, FRNRAP. CDR3 residues: CASGNRDRVTDTQYF. The CDR3 DNA reads as TGTGCTAGTGGGAACCGGGACAGGGTGACAGATACGCAGTATTTT.

This clone is a singleton in its sample. This chain joins TRBV13 and TRBJ1-1, with TRBD1 identical over 7 bases. The CDR3 has 15 residues. Trimming removed 5 bases from V and 2 bases from J; junction bases left unmatched: 8. Per the germline V gene, CDR1 is PRHDT and CDR2 is FYEKMQ (reference sequence). The CDR3 reads CASSPGTARNTEAFF. CDR3 nucleotide sequence: TGTGCCAGCAGCCCCGGGACAGCCAGAAACACTGAAGCTTTCTTT.

This sequence joins TRBV19 and TRBJ1-3; possible D gene TRBD1, 5 bases. From germline, CDR1 is LNHDA and CDR2 SQIVND (reference sequence). V was shortened by 4 bases and J by 0 bases, with 16 bases between the two germline ends. The CDR3 contains 17 residues. The CDR3 region has the DNA TGTGCCAGTAGTACCCGCGGAGGGGTTAGCTCTGGAAACACCATATATTTT. Translation gives CASSTRGGVSSGNTIYF.

This chain links TRBV10-3 with TRBJ2-1; 9 bases fit TRBD2. The ends lost 1 base at V and 4 bases at J; junction bases unmatched: 2. Per the germline V gene, CDR1 is ENHRY and CDR2 is SYGVKD. This CDR3 is built from 15 residues. The CDR3 DNA follows: TGTGCCATCAGTGAGTTAGCGGGAGCTTACAATGAGCAGTTCTTC. Translation gives CAISELAGAYNEQFF.

The rearrangement joins TRBV11-3 to TRBJ2-2; the match to TRBD2 covers 7 bases. Germline trimming cut 3 bases from V and 5 bases from J; bases unmatched to any gene: 6. Germline V gives CDR1 SGHNT, CDR2 YENEEA. The CDR3 consists of 15 residues. CDR3 nucleotides: TGTGCCAGCAGCTTCGGGGGGACGGTAACCGGGGAGCTGTTTTTT. Amino acid sequence: CASSFGGTVTGELFF.

This chain joins TRBV5-8 and TRBJ1-5; TRBD1 agrees at 11 bases. The junction had 8 bases not matched to a gene; V was cut back by 0 bases and J by 6 bases. The length of the CDR3 is 17 residues. Germline-derived CDR1 and CDR2 are SGHTS and YDEGEE. The CDR3 here is CASSLGPDRGLGQPQHF. CDR3 DNA sequence: TGTGCCAGCAGCTTGGGACCGGACAGGGGGCTGGGTCAGCCCCAGCATTTT.

The chain carries TRBV28 and TRBJ2-7; TRBD2 is a possible D gene (6 bases). This CDR3 spans 14 amino acids. CDR1 is MDHEN and CDR2 is SYDVKM in the germline V gene. The ends were cut back, 10 bases at V and 0 bases at J, with 16 bases in the middle. The CDR3 here is CAIKSGGASYEQYF. DNA for the CDR3: TGTGCCATCAAGTCGGGCGGGGCCTCCTACGAGCAGTACTTC.

J is TRBJ1-2 and V is TRBV9; D not certain. CDR1 and CDR2 (germline): SGDLS, YYNGEE. Trimming shortened V by 2 bases and J by 3 bases, and 14 bases separated the two germline ends. CDR3 length equals 15 residues. DNA for the CDR3: TGTGCCAGCAGCGTTAGCCCCGGACTGCACTATGGCTACACCTTC. It encodes CASSVSPGLHYGYTF. Full variable domain (rest looked up from reference TRBV9 and TRBJ1-2): DSGVTQTPKHLITATGQRVTLRCSPRSGDLSVYWYQQSLDQGLQFLIQYYNGEERAKGNILERFSAQQFPDLHSELNLSSLELGDSALYFCASSVSPGLHYGYTFGSGTRLTVV.

The genes are TRBV28 and TRBJ2-7; 7 bases fit TRBD2. Germline trimming cut 6 bases from V and 1 base from J; bases unmatched to any gene: 6. Germline V CDR1 and CDR2: MDHEN, SYDVKM. The CDR3 totals 14 residues. CDR3: CASRGGTFSYEQYF. CDR3 nucleotides: TGTGCCAGCAGGGGAGGGACTTTTTCCTACGAGCAGTACTTC.

The rearrangement uses TRBV11-2 and TRBJ2-2; 10 nucleotides agree with TRBD2. V lost 4 bases, J lost 6 bases, and 2 bases stayed unmatched. CDR1 SGHAT and CDR2 FQNNGV come from the germline V gene. This CDR3 comprises 14 residues. CDR3 bases: TGTGCCAGCAGCTCCCTAGCGGGAGCCGGGGAGCTGTTTTTT. It yields the protein CASSSLAGAGELFF.

This chain connects TRBV6-4 to TRBJ1-2; 7 bases match TRBD1. The CDR3 is 13 residues long. Losses at the gene ends were 3 bases for V and 2 bases for J; bases not matched to a gene: 0. The germline V gene has CDR1 MRHNA and CDR2 SNTAGT. CDR3 loop: CASSEGQNYGYTF. The CDR3 bases are TGTGCCAGCAGTGAGGGACAGAACTATGGCTACACCTTC.